The 11 T cell receptor beta chains reported below all come from one sample, sequenced in a study of patients and donors after allogeneic stem cell transplantation. TCRdb re-called the RT-PCR reads with MiXCR, one entry per CDR3 protein. This repertoire shows some 960,000 distinct CDR3 sequences, 18% found once; its top ten account for 5% to 6.5%. The sample was blood, either unsorted or a sorted T cell fraction (not recorded which). The receptors come from a human donor who was either an allogeneic HSCT recipient or a stem cell or donor lymphocyte infusion donor (not recorded which). It is not recorded whose cells these are; they may come from a transplant donor.

The rearrangement uses TRBV30 and TRBJ1-1; 12 nucleotides match TRBD1. V lost 3 bases to trimming and J lost 2 bases; unmatched junction nucleotides: 7. CDR3 length equals 16 residues. Per germline, CDR1 GTSNPN and CDR2 SVGIG (reference sequence). The CDR3 sequence: CAWRTAGTGGNTEAFF. The CDR3 region has the DNA TGTGCCTGGAGGACCGCCGGGACAGGGGGCAACACTGAAGCTTTCTTT.

The chain uses TRBV7-2 and TRBJ1-1; a possible D gene is TRBD1 (6 bases). V was clipped by 4 bases and J by 2 bases, with 17 bases between them. This CDR3 is built from 16 residues. Germline assignment: CDR1 SGHTA and CDR2 FQGNSA. CDR3 DNA: TGTGCCAGCAGCTCCGTATTTGTGGACAGAAACACTGAAGCTTTCTTT. Amino acids: CASSSVFVDRNTEAFF.

This clonotype came up a few times. The V gene is TRBV12-3 or TRBV12-4, the J gene TRBJ2-7, with 7 positions matching TRBD2. CDR3 length equals 14 residues. The V segment lost 5 bases and the J segment 0 bases; nucleotides outside the gene matches: 4. The CDR3 is CASSTSGNSYEQYF. The CDR3 nucleotides are TGTGCCAGCAGTACGAGCGGGAACTCCTACGAGCAGTACTTC.

This clonotype showed up many times. The V gene is TRBV24-1, the J gene TRBJ2-7; tentative D call: TRBD2 (6 bases). Germline V gives CDR1 KGHDR, CDR2 SFDVKD. Trimming took 0 bases from V and 2 from J, leaving 10 bases between them. CDR3 size: 15 residues. CDR3 protein: CATSDLKEGTYEQYF. DNA for the CDR3: TGTGCCACCAGTGATTTGAAGGAGGGGACCTACGAGCAGTACTTC.

The chain is built from TRBV21-1 and TRBJ1-4; TRBD1, the D gene given by the table, was not confirmed from the DNA. TRBV21-1 is tagged as a pseudogene. This CDR3 region has 18 residues. CDR3 loop: CASSKGVGDDKTNEKLFF. Here the CDR3 DNA reads TGTGCCAGCAGCAAAGGGGTAGGGGACGACAAAACTAATGAAAAACTGTTTTTT.

This clonotype was detected many times. The rearrangement joins TRBV4-1 to TRBJ1-1, with a weak D call TRBD1 (5 bases). V lost 0 bases to trimming and J lost 3 bases, with 20 bases between them. This CDR3 is 18 amino acids long. CDR1 and CDR2 from the germline V gene are MGHRA and YSYEKL. The CDR3 protein is CASSQDWPYYRFYTEAFF. The CDR3 region has the DNA TGCGCCAGCAGCCAAGATTGGCCCTATTACAGGTTTTACACTGAAGCTTTCTTT.

This clonotype was detected a few times. This rearrangement joins TRBV18 to TRBJ1-5; maybe TRBD1 (5 bases). This CDR3 has 15 residues. CDR1 is KGHSH, CDR2 LQKENI, per germline. Trimming took 2 bases from V and 4 from J, leaving 12 bases between them. CDR3 bases: TGTGCCAGCTCACCAAGGGAGAAGGGGAATCAGCCCCAGCATTTT. Translating gives CASSPREKGNQPQHF.

This sequence joins TRBV27 and TRBJ1-1; D is unresolved. The V end lost 6 bases, the J end lost 1 base, and 21 bases lay between the germline ends. The CDR3 is 17 residues long. Germline lookup yields CDR1 MNHEY and CDR2 SMNVEV (reference sequence). CDR3 amino acids: CASRLFHEGERNTEAFF. As DNA, the CDR3 is TGTGCCAGCAGACTCTTTCATGAAGGAGAGAGGAACACTGAAGCTTTCTTT.

The V call is TRBV29-1, the J call TRBJ2-3; 10 positions agree with TRBD1. The CDR3 contains 14 residues. In germline, CDR1 is SQVTM, CDR2 ANQGSEA. With 7 bases clipped from V and 4 bases from J, the junction kept 8 bases outside the gene matches. This CDR3 is CSADRGRGSDTQYF. DNA for the CDR3: TGCAGCGCAGACAGGGGGCGCGGGTCAGATACGCAGTATTTT.

The rearrangement uses TRBV12-3 or TRBV12-4 and TRBJ2-3; D may be TRBD2 (6 bases). The CDR3 runs 15 residues. V was shortened by 6 bases and J by 6 bases, with 19 bases between the two germline ends. CDR3 sequence (DNA): TGTGCCAGCAGCCGCGGGACGGCCAGGACGGATACGCAGTATTTT. Residues: CASSRGTARTDTQYF.

This clonotype was seen a handful of times. The rearrangement uses TRBV5-1 and TRBJ2-3, with TRBD2 identical over 10 bases. Germline V lookup: CDR1 SGHRS, CDR2 YFSETQ. CDR3 length equals 18 residues. V shed 0 bases and J 4 bases; nucleotides not matched to a gene: 11. CDR3 loop: CASSLDLPGTSVADTQYF. The DNA of the CDR3 is TGCGCCAGCAGCTTGGATTTACCCGGGACTAGCGTGGCAGATACGCAGTATTTT.